This TCR beta chain was retrieved from a study of blood T cell repertoires in COVID-19. Study at large: Sites in the United States, Italy and Spain provided acute and convalescent COVID-19 samples.

Germline V CDR1 and CDR2: MNHEY, SVGAGI. Trimming took 6 bases from V and 1 from J, leaving 12 bases between them. This CDR3 is built from 14 residues. Method: immunoSEQ multiplex PCR; TCRdb's copy keeps in-frame clones and lacks some. The profile covers about 15,000 clones, with around 88% appearing a single time and roughly 8.5% taken by the ten largest. This clone was observed a single time. Sequencing input: peripheral blood. The TCR comes from a human donor in a cohort sampled during active COVID-19. J is TRBJ1-2 and V is TRBV6-5, with D unclear. The CDR3 DNA sequence: TGTGCCAGCAGCAAAGCCATGAATAACTATGGCTACACCTTC. Its protein is CASSKAMNNYGYTF.